This T cell receptor (beta chain) was retrieved from a study of blood T cell repertoires in COVID-19. As processed by the authors: Amplification from reference gene primers served as the basis for estimated nucleated cell counts. Here immunoSEQ multiplex PCR was the method, and the copy in TCRdb shows in-frame clones only, minus some. V and J calls and clone size are as listed in that table; D and trimming were resolved from the DNA. The sample yields 60,000 to 70,000 clones, roughly 80% seen once. The CDR3 totals 14 residues. CDR1 and CDR2 from the germline V gene are KGHSH and LQKENI. Trimming pared 3 bases from V and 5 bases from J, leaving 10 bases between.

Sequenced sample: peripheral blood. J is TRBJ1-4 and V is TRBV18; tentatively, D is TRBD1 (5 bases). This clonotype originated in a man aged 45 to 65 with active COVID-19. Here the CDR3 reads CASSPQKGNEKLFF. The CDR3 DNA follows: TGTGCCAGCTCACCCCAGAAGGGGAATGAAAAACTGTTTTTT.